The clone carrying this T cell receptor (beta chain) was counted only a few times. The germline CDR1 and CDR2 sequences are MNHNY and SVGAGI (reference sequence). V lost 7 bases, J lost 2 bases, and 15 bases lay in between. The CDR3 loop spans 15 amino acids. PCR amplification relied on 60 Vbeta primers (plus 13 Jbeta primers). The assay was immunoSEQ multiplex PCR, and TCRdb's table has in-frame clones only and misses some. This sample has more than 100,000 clones, with around 70% found just once. The data were obtained in a study of cytomegalovirus exposure and HLA in healthy donors. This TCR derives from a middle-aged woman in good health and CMV-seropositive. The chain recombines TRBV6-6 with TRBJ1-3; tentative D call: TRBD1 (6 bases). The sequenced sample was PBMCs. The CDR3 DNA sequence: TGTGCCAGCACCCCCAGGGGAGTTGCTGGAAACACCATATATTTT. This codes for CASTPRGVAGNTIYF.